This T cell receptor (beta chain) emerged from a study of blood T cell repertoires in COVID-19 (TCRdb year 2020). Study-wide context: Samples covering the acute and convalescent phases of COVID-19 were provided by collaborators in the United States, Italy and Spain. The material from the prospective study consisted of cDNA or gDNA derived from T cells, B-cell-depleted T cells, or PBMCs. The dataset comprised deeply sampled blood TCRbeta repertoires from subjects exposed to, actively infected with, or recovered from COVID-19. A freely available public database, intended as a resource for researchers studying the immune response to SARS-CoV-2, is where the repertoires were released. The samples were drawn from two sources: the first 160 participants of the ongoing ImmuneRACE study, and some 1,300 subjects contributed by 6 global collaborators. The sample metadata nearly always contained a de-identified subject ID, COVID-19 status, age in years and sex. Where available, HLA class I and class II types were taken from metadata supplied by the sample provider and were not determined by assay-based typing.

Each collaborating institution followed its own protocols to collect whole blood in K2EDTA tubes. For TCRbeta analysis, collaborator samples were shipped as frozen whole blood, as isolated PBMCs, or as DNA extracted from either sample type. The immunoSEQ Assay, a bias-controlled multiplex PCR, was used to amplify TCRbeta CDR3 regions from genomic DNA. Per the authors' processing: Nucleated cell counts per sample were estimated from amplification of reference gene primers within the assay. To quantify the absolute abundance of each unique TCRbeta CDR3 rearrangement, sequence reads were collapsed and filtered. Productive Simpson clonality was computed per sample as the square root of Simpson's diversity index over productive rearrangements. The clones in this table, taken by TCRdb from immuneACCESS, are in-frame only. Not every clone is retained; where verified, under half of the shortfall comes from an unresolved V gene, and the cause of the rest is unknown. That table supplies the V and J calls and clone size; D and trimming were determined from the DNA. This sample holds about 97,000 clones; more than 70% were observed only once. Clones ranked in the top ten supply just under 20% of the sample.

As for this clone: The antigen it recognizes is unknown. Per-nucleotide qualities are absent, and no much larger clonotype sits a single base away.

The investigation overall reported the following: The quantity of clinical and demographic metadata differed by source and by participant and was supplied without curation.

V is pruned by 4 bases and J by 3 bases, leaving 10 bases of the junction without a gene match. The CDR3, cysteine through phenylalanine, is 16 amino acids long. Only the CDR3 part of the read is kept: 48 bases, read in frame from the first base. CDR1 and CDR2, looked up from the germline V gene (reference sequence), are PRHDT and FYEKMQ. What was sequenced was peripheral blood. The rearranged segments are TRBV13 and TRBJ2-7; 9 junctional bases match TRBD2. This receptor was obtained from a human donor in a cohort sampled during active COVID-19. The DNA reads as follows: TGTGCCAGCAGCTCGATAAGGACTAGCGAGAGCTACGAGCAGTACTTC. The resulting protein is CASSSIRTSESYEQYF.